This entry lists 20 T cell receptor beta chains sequenced from one sample in a study of CD8+ T cells in alopecia areata. This sample's treatment: oral pan-JAK inhibitor, 5-10 mg twice daily. RNA was isolated and reverse transcribed to cDNA, the sequencing template. The data were produced by immunoSEQ multiplex PCR, yet TCRdb's version contains in-frame clones alone and is incomplete. Of about 140,000 clones detected, 82% appear once; the ten largest clones hold roughly 25%. The specimen was CD8+ T cells sorted from blood, collected at week 4, from a patient treated with tofacitinib. The receptors were gathered from a human donor with alopecia areata.

The V call is TRBV4-1, the J call TRBJ1-2, with D possibly being TRBD1 (5 bases). Germline V gene lookup returns CDR1 MGHRA and CDR2 YSYEKL. V was trimmed by 4 bases and J by 4 bases, leaving 22 bases between them. The CDR3 sequence is 17 residues long. CDR3 protein: CASSRTARGNDGYGYTF. In nucleotides, the CDR3 is TGCGCCAGCAGCCGGACGGCGAGGGGTAATGATGGCTATGGCTACACCTTC.

CDR3 sequence reads: CASSPNRGGGTDTQYF. In nucleotides, the CDR3 is TGCGCCAGCAGCCCTAACAGGGGAGGCGGCACAGATACGCAGTATTTT. V is TRBV4-3 and J is TRBJ2-3; a weak D match, TRBD1 (7 bases). Germline values: CDR1 LGHNA, CDR2 YSLEER. The V gene lost 4 bases and the J gene lost 1 base, with 15 bases spanning the gap. The CDR3 runs to 16 residues.

This clone was found a few times. The gene calls are TRBV29-1 and TRBJ2-5; D remains unclear. TRBJ2-7 explains the end of the DNA better; the J call may be wrong. The CDR3 covers 12 residues. Germline V gene data show CDR1 as SQVTM and CDR2 as ANQGSEA. The CDR3 is CSDGDWIYEQYF. CDR3 DNA: TGCAGCGATGGAGACTGGATTTACGAGCAGTACTTC.

This chain links TRBV5-1 with TRBJ2-3; D may correspond to TRBD1 or TRBD2 (5 bases each). The CDR3 length is 16 residues. Germline V gene sequence: CDR1 SGHRS, CDR2 YFSETQ. Trimming shortened V by 2 bases and J by 3 bases, and 16 bases separated the two germline ends. CDR3 region: CASSFAQGRKTDTQYF. The CDR3 nucleotides read TGCGCCAGCAGCTTTGCCCAGGGACGAAAAACAGATACGCAGTATTTT.

The CDR3 DNA is TGTGCCAGCAGTTCTAGCGGGGGTACCGGGGATACGCAGTATTTT. It yields the protein CASSSSGGTGDTQYF. This chain uses TRBV27 with TRBJ2-3; 10 positions match TRBD2. In germline, CDR1 is MNHEY, CDR2 SMNVEV (reference sequence). V was clipped by 4 bases and J by 6 bases; unmatched bases: 7. The CDR3 runs to 15 residues.

This clone appeared once. The V call is TRBV7-9, the J call TRBJ2-7; D possibly matches TRBD1 or TRBD2 (5 bases each). Trimming took 3 bases from V and 2 from J, leaving 11 bases between them. The CDR3 is 14 amino acids. Per the germline V gene, CDR1 is SEHNR and CDR2 is FQNEAQ (reference sequence). The CDR3 is CASSLSGTAYEQYF. The CDR3 region has the DNA TGTGCCAGCAGCTTGTCCGGGACCGCCTACGAGCAGTACTTC.

The V and J genes are TRBV12-5 and TRBJ2-5; the match to TRBD2 covers 13 bases. Trimming removed 6 bases from V and 2 bases from J; junction bases left unmatched: 6. CDR1 is LGHNT and CDR2 is FRNRAP in the germline V gene. This CDR3 is built from 16 residues. The CDR3: CASGSRLAGGQETQYF. In DNA, the CDR3 is TGTGCTAGTGGCTCGAGACTAGCGGGGGGTCAAGAGACCCAGTACTTC.

This chain connects TRBV4-1 to TRBJ2-7; 8 positions match TRBD2. Germline V CDR1 and CDR2: MGHRA, YSYEKL. The CDR3 is made up of 15 amino acids. The V segment lost 1 base and the J segment 3 bases; nucleotides outside the gene matches: 5. The CDR3 DNA is TGCGCCAGCAGCCAAGTCACTAGCGGAGTCTACGAGCAGTACTTC. Its protein is CASSQVTSGVYEQYF.

The table lists this clone with a few counts. The CDR3 DNA sequence: TGTGCCAGCAGTGAAGCTTTCGGAGGGCTTACCTACGAGCAGTACTTC. Translating gives CASSEAFGGLTYEQYF. The genes are TRBV2 and TRBJ2-7, with D tentatively TRBD2 (6 bases). Germline V gene sequence: CDR1 SNHLY, CDR2 FYNNEI. The CDR3 spans 16 residues. V was cut by 0 bases and J by 2 bases, with 14 bases left in between.

A few counts support this clone. This sequence joins TRBV5-1 and TRBJ2-3; 10 nucleotides match TRBD1. Germline CDR1 SGHRS, CDR2 YFSETQ. V lost 0 bases, J lost 3 bases, and 4 bases stayed unmatched. This CDR3 has 16 amino acids. CDR3 in amino acids: CASSLDPGQGTDTQYF. The CDR3 nucleotides are TGCGCCAGCAGCTTGGATCCGGGACAGGGGACAGATACGCAGTATTTT.

The chain employs TRBV7-2 and TRBJ2-7; possible D gene TRBD2, 6 bases. The CDR3 extends over 15 amino acids. Trimming took 5 bases from V and 3 from J, leaving 17 bases between them. The germline CDR1 and CDR2 sequences are SGHTA and FQGNSA. The CDR3 DNA is TGTGCCAGCAGCCCTGGGACCGGGGGTGGCTACGAGCAGTACTTC. Amino acids: CASSPGTGGGYEQYF. Full variable domain (remainder filled in from reference TRBV7-2 and TRBJ2-7): GAGVSQSPSNKVTEKGKDVELRCDPISGHTALYWYRQSLGQGLEFLIYFQGNSAPDKSGLPSDRFSAERTGGSVSTLTIQRTQQEDSAVYLCASSPGTGGGYEQYFGPGTRLTVT.

The chain joins TRBV19 to TRBJ2-1; D remains unclear. Germline V gives CDR1 LNHDA, CDR2 SQIVND (reference sequence). The CDR3 length is 14 residues. The ends were cut back, 5 bases at V and 5 bases at J, with 13 bases in the middle. The CDR3 reads CASSAGRAHNEQFF. In DNA, the CDR3 is TGTGCCAGTAGTGCTGGAAGGGCTCACAATGAGCAGTTCTTC. The whole variable domain, remainder taken from reference TRBV19 and TRBJ2-1, is DGGITQSPKYLFRKEGQNVTLSCEQNLNHDAMYWYRQDPGQGLRLIYYSQIVNDFQKGDIAEGYSVSREKKESFPLTVTSAQKNPTAFYLCASSAGRAHNEQFFGPGTRLTVL.

The J gene is TRBJ2-7, the V gene TRBV2; TRBD2 might be the D (5 bases). The length of the CDR3 is 12 residues. Looked up from germline, CDR1 is SNHLY and CDR2 is FYNNEI. Trimming stripped 2 bases from V and 6 bases from J, with 8 bases between. The CDR3 region is CASSESSPEQYF. The CDR3 DNA reads TGTGCCAGCAGTGAATCTAGCCCCGAGCAGTACTTC.

The chain couples TRBV6-6 to TRBJ2-2; 7 bases map to TRBD1. Trimming at V came to 6 bases and at J to 8 bases, leaving 9 bases not matched to a gene. Germline assignment: CDR1 MNHNY and CDR2 SVGAGI (reference sequence). This CDR3 has 14 amino acids. CDR3 bases: TGTGCCAGCAGGCCCGGACAGGCTGAAGGGGAGCTGTTTTTT. Translation: CASRPGQAEGELFF.

This clone was found once. V gene TRBV6-6 combines with J gene TRBJ2-7; maybe TRBD1 (5 bases). Deletions cut 0 bases from V and 2 bases from J, with 8 bases between. Germline V CDR1 and CDR2: MNHNY, SVGAGI (reference sequence). The length of the CDR3 is 14 residues. This CDR3 reads CASSYSTVPYEQYF. The CDR3 DNA follows: TGTGCCAGCAGTTACTCGACAGTACCCTACGAGCAGTACTTC.

The chain links TRBV5-4 to TRBJ2-1; 9 positions agree with TRBD1. CDR1 and CDR2 from the germline V gene are SGHNT and YYREEE (reference sequence). Trimming removed 4 bases from V and 6 bases from J; junction bases left unmatched: 14. This CDR3 contains 17 residues. The CDR3 sequence is CASSPPPGQGHFNEQFF. CDR3 bases: TGTGCCAGCAGCCCGCCCCCGGGACAGGGCCATTTCAATGAGCAGTTCTTC.

The rearrangement uses TRBV5-4 and TRBJ2-1; D remains unclear. Trimming stripped 2 bases from V and 1 base from J, with 7 bases between. The CDR3 has 14 residues. Germline CDR1 SGHNT, CDR2 YYREEE (reference sequence). In DNA form, the CDR3 reads TGTGCCAGCAGCTTTTGGCCTTCCTACAATGAGCAGTTCTTC. Its translation is CASSFWPSYNEQFF.

J is TRBJ2-1 and V is TRBV6-5, with no clear D. This CDR3 is 15 amino acids long. V lost 6 bases to trimming and J lost 2 bases, with 14 bases between them. The germline gives CDR1 MNHEY, CDR2 SVGAGI. DNA for the CDR3: TGTGCCAGCAGCCGTCAGGAGACTGCCTACAATGAGCAGTTCTTC. Its translation is CASSRQETAYNEQFF.

This chain uses TRBV2 with TRBJ2-1; TRBD2 matches 8 bases. Germline V gives CDR1 SNHLY, CDR2 FYNNEI. CDR3 size: 19 residues. After removal of 1 base from V and 2 bases from J, the junction contained 13 bases not matched to a gene. The CDR3 DNA follows: TGTGCCAGCAGTGAAGTTGGGAGGGAGAAGCGGGGGACCTACAATGAGCAGTTCTTC. This encodes CASSEVGREKRGTYNEQFF.

This chain joins TRBV9 and TRBJ2-3; TRBD2 might be the D (6 bases). CDR1 and CDR2 (germline): SGDLS, YYNGEE. The CDR3 contains 15 residues. V was pared by 0 bases and J by 6 bases, with 14 bases between. This CDR3 reads CASSVGEVHWDTQYF. CDR3 sequence (DNA): TGTGCCAGCAGCGTAGGGGAGGTCCATTGGGATACGCAGTATTTT.